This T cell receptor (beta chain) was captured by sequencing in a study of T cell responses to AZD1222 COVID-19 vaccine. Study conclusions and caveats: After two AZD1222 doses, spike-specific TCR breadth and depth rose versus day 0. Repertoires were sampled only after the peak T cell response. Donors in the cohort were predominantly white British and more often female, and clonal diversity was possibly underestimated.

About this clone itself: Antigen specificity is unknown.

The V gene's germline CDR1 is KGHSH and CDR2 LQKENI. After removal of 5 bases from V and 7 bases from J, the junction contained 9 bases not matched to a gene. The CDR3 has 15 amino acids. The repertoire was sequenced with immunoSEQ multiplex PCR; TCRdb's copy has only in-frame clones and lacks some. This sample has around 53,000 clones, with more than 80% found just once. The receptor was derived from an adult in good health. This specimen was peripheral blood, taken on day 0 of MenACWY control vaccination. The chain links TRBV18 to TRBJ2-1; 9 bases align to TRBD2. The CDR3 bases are TGTGCCAGCTCAGCAAATAGCGGGAGTGATAATGAGCAGTTCTTC. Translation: CASSANSGSDNEQFF.